These T cell receptor beta chains were read from a single sample in a study of cytomegalovirus exposure and HLA in healthy donors. Assay used: immunoSEQ multiplex PCR; TCRdb lists only in-frame clones, some missing. The table includes 150,000 or so clones, under 85% detected once. Sequences were obtained from PBMCs. The receptors originated from a woman aged 30 to 39 in good health and CMV-seronegative. Both conserved end residues are part of each CDR3. The order of the fields is J gene, V gene, clone size, CDR3 length, D gene, CDR3 protein, CDR3 DNA. D genes are given only for firm matches. Not all rows give a size; the values are once, few, many and, for expanded clones, a class.

>TRBJ2-5|TRBV5-4|-|14|-
CASSWDSIKETQYF
TGTGCCAGCAGCTGGGACTCGATCAAAGAGACCCAGTACTTC
>TRBJ1-1|TRBV5-1|-|14|-
CASTKDSGGTEAFF
TGCGCCAGCACCAAGGACAGCGGCGGCACTGAAGCTTTCTTT
>TRBJ2-1|TRBV6-4|-|15|TRBD1
CASSVSGTGGNEQFF
TGTGCCAGCAGTGTTTCCGGGACAGGGGGCAATGAGCAGTTCTTC
>TRBJ2-7|TRBV29-1|few|15|-
CSATGQTGDWNEQYF
TGCAGCGCTACGGGCCAAACAGGGGACTGGAACGAGCAGTACTTC
>TRBJ1-2|TRBV2|-|13|-
CASSEFPGYGYTF
TGTGCCAGCAGTGAATTCCCGGGATATGGCTACACCTTC
>TRBJ1-2|TRBV29-1|-|13|-
CIAKQAGTYGYPF
TGCATCGCCAAACAGGCGGGGACCTATGGCTACCCCTTC
>TRBJ1-1|TRBV18|-|16|TRBD1
CASSPFPTGEETEAFF
TGTGCCAGCTCACCATTTCCGACAGGGGAAGAAACTGAAGCTTTCTTT
>TRBJ2-7|TRBV27|-|12|-
CASSSQTYEQYF
TGTGCCAGCAGCTCCCAAACCTACGAGCAGTACTTC
>TRBJ2-7|TRBV5-1|-|17|TRBD1
CASSSPPGQGASYEQYF
TGCGCCAGCAGCTCACCACCGGGACAGGGGGCCTCCTACGAGCAGTACTTC
>TRBJ2-5|TRBV5-1|-|17|TRBD2
CASSEHGLAGGIETQYF
TGCGCCAGCAGCGAACATGGACTAGCGGGAGGGATAGAGACCCAGTACTTC
>TRBJ2-1|TRBV28|-|15|TRBD2
CASRIGTSVDIEQFF
TGTGCCAGCAGGATCGGGACTAGCGTAGACATTGAGCAGTTCTTC
>TRBJ1-5|TRBV9|few|15|-
CASSVGGGLDQPQHF
TGTGCCAGCAGCGTAGGGGGGGGGCTCGATCAGCCCCAGCATTTT
>TRBJ2-7|TRBV6-5|-|14|TRBD2
CASRTSGSSGEQYF
TGTGCCAGCAGGACTAGCGGGAGTTCGGGCGAGCAGTACTTC
>TRBJ2-7|TRBV25-1|-|14|-
CASSPTWGLNEQYF
TGTGCCAGCAGCCCAACGTGGGGCTTAAACGAGCAGTACTTC
>TRBJ1-6|TRBV4-3|few|13|-
CASSQDRGSPLHF
TGCGCCAGCAGCCAAGATCGGGGTTCACCCCTCCACTTT
>TRBJ2-7|TRBV5-1|-|12|-
CASSSQGYEQYF
TGCGCCAGCAGCTCCCAGGGATACGAGCAGTACTTC
>TRBJ2-7|TRBV4-3|-|19|TRBD2
CASSQDIEGLADNHYEQYF
TGCGCCAGCAGCCAAGATATTGAGGGGCTAGCGGACAACCACTACGAGCAGTACTTC
>TRBJ1-2|TRBV6-1|once|14|-
CASSSTVGAYGYTF
TGTGCCAGCAGCTCCACAGTTGGGGCGTATGGCTACACCTTC
>TRBJ2-5|TRBV7-9|-|14|-
CASSLVGTPELGYF
TGTGCCAGCAGCTTAGTGGGGACACCCGAACTAGGGTACTTC
>TRBJ2-1|TRBV7-6|-|14|TRBD2
CASSLAGGFNEQFF
TGTGCCAGCAGCTTAGCGGGGGGGTTCAATGAGCAGTTCTTC
>TRBJ1-1|TRBV6-1|-|15|-
CASSNYLGGNTEAFF
TGTGCCAGCAGTAATTACCTTGGAGGGAACACTGAAGCTTTCTTT
>TRBJ2-7|TRBV7-9|-|15|-
CASSPFGSGPYEQYF
TGTGCCAGCAGCCCATTCGGTTCAGGTCCCTACGAGCAGTACTTC
>TRBJ2-3|TRBV11-2|-|16|TRBD1
CASSRQGQGAGDTQYF
TGTGCCAGCAGCCGACAAGGACAGGGGGCTGGAGATACGCAGTATTTT
>TRBJ2-7|TRBV15|-|15|TRBD2
CATSRGGSGSGEQYF
TGTGCCACCAGCAGAGGGGGTAGCGGGAGTGGGGAGCAGTACTTC
>TRBJ1-1|TRBV28|-|14|TRBD1
CATLWGQPLAEAFF
TGTGCCACTTTATGGGGACAGCCCCTAGCTGAAGCTTTCTTT
>TRBJ2-1|TRBV28|-|16|-
CASSSLSQGLYNEQFF
TGTGCCAGCAGTTCCCTTAGCCAGGGTCTTTACAATGAGCAGTTCTTC
>TRBJ2-1|TRBV11-3|-|15|TRBD2
CASSSSGGAYNEQFF
TGTGCCAGCAGCTCGAGCGGGGGGGCATACAATGAGCAGTTCTTC
>TRBJ2-5|TRBV7-2|-|17|-
CASSFGVRGTLQETQYF
TGTGCCAGCAGCTTCGGGGTGAGGGGGACATTACAAGAGACCCAGTACTTC